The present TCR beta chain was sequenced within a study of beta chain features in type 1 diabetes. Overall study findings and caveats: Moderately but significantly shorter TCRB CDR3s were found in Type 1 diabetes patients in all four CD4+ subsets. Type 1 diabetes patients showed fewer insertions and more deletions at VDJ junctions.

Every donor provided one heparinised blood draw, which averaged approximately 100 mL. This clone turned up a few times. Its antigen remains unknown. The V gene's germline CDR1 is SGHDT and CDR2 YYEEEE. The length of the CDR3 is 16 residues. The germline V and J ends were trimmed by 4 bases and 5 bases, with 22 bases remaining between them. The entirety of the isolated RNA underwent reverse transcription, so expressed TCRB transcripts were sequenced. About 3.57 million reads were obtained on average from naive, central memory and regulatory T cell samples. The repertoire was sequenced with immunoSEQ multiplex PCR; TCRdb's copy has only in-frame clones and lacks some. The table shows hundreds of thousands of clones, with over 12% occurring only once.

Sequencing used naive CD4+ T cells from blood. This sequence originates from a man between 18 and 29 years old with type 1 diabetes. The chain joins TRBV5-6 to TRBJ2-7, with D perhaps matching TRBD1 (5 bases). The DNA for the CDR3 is TGTGCCAGCAGCCTGTACAGGTCTCGGCCGTCTGACGAGCAGTACTTC. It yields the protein CASSLYRSRPSDEQYF.